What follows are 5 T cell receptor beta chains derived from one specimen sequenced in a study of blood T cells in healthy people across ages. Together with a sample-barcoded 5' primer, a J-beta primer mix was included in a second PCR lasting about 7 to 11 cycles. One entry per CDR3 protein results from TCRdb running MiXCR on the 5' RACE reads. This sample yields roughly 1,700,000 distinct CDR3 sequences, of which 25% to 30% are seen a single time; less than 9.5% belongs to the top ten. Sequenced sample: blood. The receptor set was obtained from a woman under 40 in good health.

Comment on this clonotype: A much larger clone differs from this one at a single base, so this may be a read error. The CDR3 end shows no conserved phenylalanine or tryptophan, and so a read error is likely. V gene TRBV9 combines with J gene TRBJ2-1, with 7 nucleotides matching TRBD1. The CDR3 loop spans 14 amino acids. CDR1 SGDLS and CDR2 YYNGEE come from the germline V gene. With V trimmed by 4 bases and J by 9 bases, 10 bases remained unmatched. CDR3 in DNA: TGTGCCAGCAGCCCACTACAGGGGAACGGTGAGCAGTTCTGC. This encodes CASSPLQGNGEQFC.

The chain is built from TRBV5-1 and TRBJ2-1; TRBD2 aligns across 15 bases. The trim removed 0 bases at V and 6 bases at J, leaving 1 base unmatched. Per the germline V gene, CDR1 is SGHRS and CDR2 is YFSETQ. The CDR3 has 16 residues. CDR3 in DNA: TGCGCCAGCAGCTTGGCGGGACTAGCGGGGGGCAATGAGCAGTTCTTC. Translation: CASSLAGLAGGNEQFF.

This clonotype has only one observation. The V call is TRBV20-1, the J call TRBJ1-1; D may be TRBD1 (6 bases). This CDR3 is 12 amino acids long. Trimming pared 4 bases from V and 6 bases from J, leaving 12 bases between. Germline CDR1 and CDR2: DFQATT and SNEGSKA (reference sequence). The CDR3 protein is CSATDRYAEAFF. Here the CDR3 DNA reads TGCAGTGCTACGGACAGATACGCTGAAGCTTTCTTT.

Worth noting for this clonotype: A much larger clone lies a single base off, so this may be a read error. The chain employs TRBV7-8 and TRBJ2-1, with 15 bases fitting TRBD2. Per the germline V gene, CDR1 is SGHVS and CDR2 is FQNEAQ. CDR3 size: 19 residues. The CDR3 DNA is TGTGCCAGCAGCTTAGGGAGGACTAGCGGGAGGGCCTTGGCCAATGAGCAGGTCTTC. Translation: CASSLGRTSGRALANEQVF.

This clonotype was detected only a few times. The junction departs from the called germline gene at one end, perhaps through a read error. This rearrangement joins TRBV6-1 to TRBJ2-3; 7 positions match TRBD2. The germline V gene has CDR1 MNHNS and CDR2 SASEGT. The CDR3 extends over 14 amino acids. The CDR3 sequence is CASKSGARTDTQYF. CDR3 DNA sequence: TGCGCCAGCAAGAGCGGGGCCCGCACAGATACGCAGTATTTT.